The 14 T cell receptor beta chains below come from one sample, sequenced in a study of T cell responses to AZD1222 COVID-19 vaccine. Sequenced by immunoSEQ multiplex PCR; TCRdb stores in-frame clones only, minus some. The profile shows 160,000 or so clones, about 91% of them singletons. Here the sequenced sample was peripheral blood, taken on day 0 of AZD1222 vaccination. The source of these receptors is an adult in good health.

V gene TRBV5-8 combines with J gene TRBJ2-3; 12 bases are shared with TRBD2. The junction had 8 bases not matched to a gene; V was cut back by 7 bases and J by 5 bases. Germline values: CDR1 SGHTS, CDR2 YDEGEE. The CDR3 sequence is 15 residues long. The CDR3 sequence is CASDLAGGSGDTQYF. The CDR3 nucleotides are TGTGCCAGCGACCTAGCGGGGGGGTCGGGAGATACGCAGTATTTT. The full variable domain, completed using reference TRBV5-8 and TRBJ2-3, is EAGVTQSPTHLIKTRGQQATLRCSPISGHTSVYWYQQALGLGLQFLLWYDEGEERNRGNFPPRFSGRQFPNYSSELNVNALELEDSALYLCASDLAGGSGDTQYFGPGTRLTVL.

J is TRBJ1-1 and V is TRBV27; D is perhaps TRBD1 (5 bases). The V and J ends lost 3 bases and 6 bases respectively, with 14 bases between them. This CDR3 contains 14 residues. CDR1 MNHEY and CDR2 SMNVEV come from the germline V gene (reference sequence). The CDR3 loop is CASSFLQGPPEAFF. CDR3 bases: TGTGCCAGCAGTTTTCTCCAGGGCCCACCTGAAGCTTTCTTT.

J is TRBJ2-2 and V is TRBV28; 12 bases agree with TRBD2. The germline CDR1 and CDR2 sequences are MDHEN and SYDVKM. The CDR3 runs 17 residues. V shed 6 bases and J 2 bases; nucleotides not matched to a gene: 7. The CDR3 protein is CASSQTSGGPNTGELFF. The CDR3 DNA reads as TGTGCCAGCAGCCAGACTAGCGGGGGCCCAAACACCGGGGAGCTGTTTTTT.

V is TRBV4-3 and J is TRBJ2-3; D is unclear. This CDR3 has 18 amino acids. Looked up from germline, CDR1 is LGHNA and CDR2 is YSLEER. Trimming left V 0 bases short and J 9 bases short, with 25 bases between. The CDR3 bases are TGCGCCAGCAGCCAAGAGGACGCGTATCCGAATTCAGTGGCGACGCAGTATTTT. Translating gives CASSQEDAYPNSVATQYF.

CDR3 coding DNA: TGTGCCAGCAGTTTGGGGGGCCTGGAGGAGACCCAGTACTTC. It codes for CASSLGGLEETQYF. The chain couples TRBV28 to TRBJ2-5, with D perhaps being TRBD1 or TRBD2 (6 bases each). The V and J ends lost 3 bases and 5 bases respectively, with 13 bases between them. Germline V gene data show CDR1 as MDHEN and CDR2 as SYDVKM. The CDR3 is 14 amino acids.

This clone was counted once. CDR3 bases: TGTGCCAGCAGCTCGCCAGGACGAGGAGAGACCCAGTACTTC. The encoded protein is CASSSPGRGETQYF. The chain combines TRBV27 with TRBJ2-5, with unresolved D. The V gene lost 6 bases and the J gene lost 4 bases, with 15 bases spanning the gap. From germline, CDR1 is MNHEY and CDR2 SMNVEV (reference sequence). The CDR3 runs to 14 residues.

J is TRBJ2-1 and V is TRBV6-2 or TRBV6-3, with 7 bases aligning to TRBD2. The CDR3 is 14 amino acids. V dropped 2 bases and J dropped 7; count of bases not matched to a gene: 5. In germline, CDR1 is MNHEY, CDR2 SVGEGT. CDR3 region: CASSYPREANEQFF. The CDR3 DNA reads TGTGCCAGCAGTTACCCTCGGGAGGCTAATGAGCAGTTCTTC.

The V gene is TRBV2, the J gene TRBJ1-5; TRBD1 is a possible D gene (5 bases). This CDR3 is built from 16 residues. The V gene's germline CDR1 is SNHLY and CDR2 FYNNEI. The V gene lost 4 bases and the J gene lost 1 base, with 14 bases spanning the gap. DNA of the CDR3: TGTGCCAGCAGTGGGCCGCGTGGGGGGAGCAATCAGCCCCAGCATTTT. Encoded protein: CASSGPRGGSNQPQHF.

The V and J genes are TRBV9 and TRBJ2-2; the D gene is possibly TRBD2 (6 bases). The germline V gene has CDR1 SGDLS and CDR2 YYNGEE. Trimming took 0 bases from V and 0 from J, leaving 9 bases between them. This CDR3 region has 16 residues. The DNA for the CDR3 is TGTGCCAGCAGCGTAGGTGGAGGGACGAACACCGGGGAGCTGTTTTTT. Protein product: CASSVGGGTNTGELFF.

This rearrangement joins TRBV5-4 to TRBJ2-2, with 10 nucleotides matching TRBD1. From germline, CDR1 is SGHNT and CDR2 YYREEE (reference sequence). The CDR3 loop spans 17 amino acids. V gave up 5 bases and J gave up 4 bases; unmatched junction bases: 11. CDR3 coding DNA: TGTGCCAGCAGACACAAGACCGACAGGGGGCTCACCGGGGAGCTGTTTTTT. This gives the protein CASRHKTDRGLTGELFF.

This clone has only a few counts. The chain combines TRBV2 with TRBJ1-2; possibly TRBD1 for D (5 bases). Germline values: CDR1 SNHLY, CDR2 FYNNEI. The CDR3 covers 12 residues. Trimming took 6 bases from V and 4 from J, leaving 9 bases between them. CDR3 nucleotides: TGTGCCAGCAGAGGGGCCTCCTATGGCTACACCTTC. Protein product: CASRGASYGYTF.

This clone has only one observation. The chain combines TRBV4-1 with TRBJ1-2; D call uncertain. Germline CDR1 reads MGHRA; CDR2 reads YSYEKL. This CDR3 has 14 amino acids. V lost 1 base to trimming and J lost 4 bases, with 10 bases between them. The CDR3 loop is CASSQGDFVYGYTF. CDR3 nucleotide sequence: TGCGCCAGCAGCCAAGGTGATTTCGTCTATGGCTACACCTTC.

The J gene is TRBJ1-2, the V gene TRBV28; D perhaps matches TRBD1 (5 bases). The CDR3 length is 12 residues. Germline V gene lookup returns CDR1 MDHEN and CDR2 SYDVKM. The V gene lost 5 bases and the J gene lost 6 bases, with 10 bases spanning the gap. The CDR3 nucleotides are TGTGCCAGCAGTGCTCAGGGACATGGCTACACCTTC. Protein sequence: CASSAQGHGYTF.

This sequence joins TRBV7-9 and TRBJ2-1; 8 bases line up with TRBD2. In germline, CDR1 is SEHNR, CDR2 FQNEAQ (reference sequence). Germline trimming cut 5 bases from V and 3 bases from J; bases unmatched to any gene: 3. The CDR3 sequence is 14 residues long. CDR3 sequence (DNA): TGTGCCAGCAGCGCCGGGACTAGCTACAATGAGCAGTTCTTC. Translation: CASSAGTSYNEQFF.